The source of this T cell receptor beta chain is a study of shared clonotypes between healthy human individuals. TCRdb keeps only in-frame clones here, not all; method: immunoSEQ multiplex PCR. The repertoire holds under 1,900,000 clones, about 98.5% seen once, with approximately 0.4% in the top ten. This CDR3 is 15 amino acids long. V was trimmed by 1 base and J by 6 bases, leaving 16 bases between them. From germline, CDR1 is KGHSH and CDR2 LQKENI. The source of this sequence is a man aged 30 to 39 in good health. V is TRBV18 and J is TRBJ2-7; tentatively, D is TRBD2 (6 bases). The sample was naive CD4+ T cells sorted from blood. Subset given: CD45RA+ positively selected. The CDR3 DNA is TGTGCCAGCTCACCACGGGGCGGGATCCTCGGCGAGCAGTACTTC. Encoded protein: CASSPRGGILGEQYF. The full variable domain, rest sourced from reference TRBV18 and TRBJ2-7, is NAGVMQNPRHLVRRRGQEARLRCSPMKGHSHVYWYRQLPEEGLKFMVYLQKENIIDESGMPKERFSAEFPKEGPSILRIQQVVRGDSAAYFCASSPRGGILGEQYFGPGTRLTVT.